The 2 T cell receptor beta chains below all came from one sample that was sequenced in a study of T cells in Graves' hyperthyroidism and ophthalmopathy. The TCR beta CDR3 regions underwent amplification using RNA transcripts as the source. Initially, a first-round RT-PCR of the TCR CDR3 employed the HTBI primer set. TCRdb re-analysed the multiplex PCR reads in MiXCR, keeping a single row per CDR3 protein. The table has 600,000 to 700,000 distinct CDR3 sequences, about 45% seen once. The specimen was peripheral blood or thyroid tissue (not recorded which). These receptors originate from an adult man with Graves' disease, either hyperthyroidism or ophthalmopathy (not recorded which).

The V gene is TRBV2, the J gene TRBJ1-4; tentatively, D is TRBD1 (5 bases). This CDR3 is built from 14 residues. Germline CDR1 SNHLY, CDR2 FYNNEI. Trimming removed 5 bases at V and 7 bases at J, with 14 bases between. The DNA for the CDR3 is TGTGCCAGCAGTCTCAGGGTCGGTACTGAAAAACTGTTTTTT. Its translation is CASSLRVGTEKLFF. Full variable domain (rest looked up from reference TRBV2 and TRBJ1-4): EPEVTQTPSHQVTQMGQEVILRCVPISNHLYFYWYRQILGQKVEFLVSFYNNEISEKSEIFDDQFSVERPDGSNFTLKIRSTKLEDSAMYFCASSLRVGTEKLFFGSGTQLSVL.

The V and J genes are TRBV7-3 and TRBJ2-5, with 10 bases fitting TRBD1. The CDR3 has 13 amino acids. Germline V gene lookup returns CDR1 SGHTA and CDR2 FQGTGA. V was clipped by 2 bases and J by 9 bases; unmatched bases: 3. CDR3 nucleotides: TGTGCCAGCAGCTTAGGTGGACAGGGGGCCCAGTACTTC. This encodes CASSLGGQGAQYF.